A single sample is the source of the 2 T cell receptor beta chains below, sequenced in a study of blood T cell repertoires in COVID-19. Sequencing was performed with immunoSEQ multiplex PCR; in TCRdb, only in-frame clones are kept and a portion is missing. Here the sample spans more than 85,000 clones, roughly 87% being singletons. Sequencing was performed on peripheral blood. The receptors were gathered from a man aged 70-80 years with acute or convalescent COVID-19.

The chain uses TRBV13 and TRBJ2-1, with no clear D. CDR1 and CDR2 from the germline V gene are PRHDT and FYEKMQ (reference sequence). Trimming removed 0 bases at V and 2 bases at J, with 11 bases between. The CDR3 is made up of 16 amino acids. The CDR3 spells CASSLGADIAYNEQFF. The CDR3 region has the DNA TGTGCCAGCAGCTTAGGGGCCGACATAGCCTACAATGAGCAGTTCTTC. Complete variable domain (other parts from reference TRBV13 and TRBJ2-1): AAGVIQSPRHLIKEKRETATLKCYPIPRHDTVYWYQQGPGQDPQFLISFYEKMQSDKGSIPDRFSAQQFSDYHSELNMSSLELGDSALYFCASSLGADIAYNEQFFGPGTRLTVL.

This clone was recorded a few times. One junction end disagrees with the germline gene, perhaps due to a read error. The chain is built from TRBV7-7 and TRBJ2-7; TRBD1 aligns across 11 bases. Germline V gene data show CDR1 as SSHAT and CDR2 as FNYEAQ (reference sequence). CDR3 length equals 15 residues. The CDR3 region has the DNA TGTGCTAGCAGCGTCGGGACAGGGGGGGACGCAGAGCAGTACTTC. Amino acids: CASSVGTGGDAEQYF.